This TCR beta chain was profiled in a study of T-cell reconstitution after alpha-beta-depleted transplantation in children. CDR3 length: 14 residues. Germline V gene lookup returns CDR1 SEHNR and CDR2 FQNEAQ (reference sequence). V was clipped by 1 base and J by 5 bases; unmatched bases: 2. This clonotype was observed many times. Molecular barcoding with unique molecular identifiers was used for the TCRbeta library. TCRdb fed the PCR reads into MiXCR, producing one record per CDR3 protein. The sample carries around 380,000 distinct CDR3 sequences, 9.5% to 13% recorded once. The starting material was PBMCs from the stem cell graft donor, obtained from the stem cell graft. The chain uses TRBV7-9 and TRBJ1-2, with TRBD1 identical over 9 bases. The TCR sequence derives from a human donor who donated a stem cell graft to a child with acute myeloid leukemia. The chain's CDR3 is CASSLGTGAYGYTF. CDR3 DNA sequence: TGTGCCAGCAGCTTAGGGACAGGGGCGTATGGCTACACCTTC. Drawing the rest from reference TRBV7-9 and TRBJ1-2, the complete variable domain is DTGVSQNPRHKITKRGQNVTFRCDPISEHNRLYWYRQTLGQGPEFLTYFQNEAQLEKSRLLSDRFSAERPKGSFSTLEIQRTEQGDSAMYLCASSLGTGAYGYTFGSGTRLTVV.